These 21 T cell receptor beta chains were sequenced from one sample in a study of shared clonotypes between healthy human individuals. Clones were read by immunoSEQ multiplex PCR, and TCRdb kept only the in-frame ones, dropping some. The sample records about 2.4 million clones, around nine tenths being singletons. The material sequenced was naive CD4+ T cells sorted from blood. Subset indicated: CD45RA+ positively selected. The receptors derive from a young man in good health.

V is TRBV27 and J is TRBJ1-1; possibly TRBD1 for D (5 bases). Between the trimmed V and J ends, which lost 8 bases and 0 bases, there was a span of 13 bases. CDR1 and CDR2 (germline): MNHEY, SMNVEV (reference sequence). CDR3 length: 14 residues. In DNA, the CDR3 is TGTGCCAGCCATCCGGGACGCCTGAACACTGAAGCTTTCTTT. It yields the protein CASHPGRLNTEAFF.

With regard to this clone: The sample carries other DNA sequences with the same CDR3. CDR3 sequence reads: CASRYGTDTQYF. CDR3 nucleotide sequence: TGTGCCAGCAGGTACGGGACAGATACGCAGTATTTT. This chain connects TRBV2 to TRBJ2-3; D not resolved. The V end was cut by 6 bases, the J end by 3 bases, with 7 bases between. The CDR3 has 12 amino acids. Germline-derived CDR1 and CDR2 are SNHLY and FYNNEI. The whole variable domain, remainder taken from reference TRBV2 and TRBJ2-3, is EPEVTQTPSHQVTQMGQEVILRCVPISNHLYFYWYRQILGQKVEFLVSFYNNEISEKSEIFDDQFSVERPDGSNFTLKIRSTKLEDSAMYFCASRYGTDTQYFGPGTRLTVL.

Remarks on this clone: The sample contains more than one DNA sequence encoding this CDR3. The DNA of the CDR3 is TGTGCCATCAGTCTCGACAGCAACTATGGCTACACCTTC. It yields the protein CAISLDSNYGYTF. The chain carries TRBV10-3 and TRBJ1-2, with D possibly matching TRBD1 (5 bases). The CDR3 covers 13 residues. V lost 5 bases to trimming and J lost 2 bases, with 9 bases between them. Germline CDR1 and CDR2: ENHRY and SYGVKD.

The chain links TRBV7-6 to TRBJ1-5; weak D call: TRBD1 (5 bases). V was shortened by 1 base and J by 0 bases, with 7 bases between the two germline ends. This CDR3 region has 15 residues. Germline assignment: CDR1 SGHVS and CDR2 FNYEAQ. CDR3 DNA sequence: TGTGCCAGCAGCTTAGGACAGAATAGCAATCAGCCCCAGCATTTT. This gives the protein CASSLGQNSNQPQHF. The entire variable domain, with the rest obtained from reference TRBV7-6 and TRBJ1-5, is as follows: GAGVSQSPRYKVTKRGQDVALRCDPISGHVSLYWYRQALGQGPEFLTYFNYEAQQDKSGLPNDRFSAERPEGSISTLTIQRTEQRDSAMYRCASSLGQNSNQPQHFGDGTRLSIL.

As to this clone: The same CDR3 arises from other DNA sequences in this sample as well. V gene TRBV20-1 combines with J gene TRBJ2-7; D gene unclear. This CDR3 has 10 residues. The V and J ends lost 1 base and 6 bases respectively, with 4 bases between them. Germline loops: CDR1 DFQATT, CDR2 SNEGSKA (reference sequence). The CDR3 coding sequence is TGCAGTGCTAGAGCCGGCGAGCAGTACTTC. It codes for CSARAGEQYF.

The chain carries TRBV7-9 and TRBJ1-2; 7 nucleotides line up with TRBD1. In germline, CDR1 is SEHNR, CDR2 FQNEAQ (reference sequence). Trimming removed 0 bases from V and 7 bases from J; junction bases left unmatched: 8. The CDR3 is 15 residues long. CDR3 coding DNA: TGTGCCAGCAGCTTAGCGTCAGGGGGTGGTTCTGGCTACACCTTC. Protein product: CASSLASGGGSGYTF.

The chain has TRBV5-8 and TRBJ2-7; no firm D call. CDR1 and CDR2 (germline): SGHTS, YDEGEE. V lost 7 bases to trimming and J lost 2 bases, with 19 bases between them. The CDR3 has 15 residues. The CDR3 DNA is TGTGCCAGCGCCCCCATGGCAGCCCCTACCTACGAGCAGTACTTC. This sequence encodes CASAPMAAPTYEQYF. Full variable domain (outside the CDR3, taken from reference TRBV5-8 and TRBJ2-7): EAGVTQSPTHLIKTRGQQATLRCSPISGHTSVYWYQQALGLGLQFLLWYDEGEERNRGNFPPRFSGRQFPNYSSELNVNALELEDSALYLCASAPMAAPTYEQYFGPGTRLTVT.

The CDR3, as DNA: TGTGCCAGCAGTGAAGCCCCGCACGGACTTGCTGGCTACACCTTC. Amino acid sequence: CASSEAPHGLAGYTF. The chain employs TRBV6-1 and TRBJ1-2; D not certain. Trimming cost V 0 bases and J 7 bases, with 15 bases left between them. The V gene's germline CDR1 is MNHNS and CDR2 SASEGT. This CDR3 contains 15 residues.

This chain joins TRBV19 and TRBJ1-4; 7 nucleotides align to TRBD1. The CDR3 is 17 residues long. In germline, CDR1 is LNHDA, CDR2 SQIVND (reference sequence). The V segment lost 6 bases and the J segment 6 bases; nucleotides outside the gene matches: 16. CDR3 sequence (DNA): TGTGCCAGTAGCCAAATCGGAGGGGGCCGCTTCGATGAAAAACTGTTTTTT. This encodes CASSQIGGGRFDEKLFF.

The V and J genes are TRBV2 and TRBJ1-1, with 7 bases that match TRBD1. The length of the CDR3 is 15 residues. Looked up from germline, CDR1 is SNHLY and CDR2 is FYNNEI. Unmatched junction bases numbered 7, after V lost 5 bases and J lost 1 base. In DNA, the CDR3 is TGTGCCAGCAGTACCGGACAGGCTCAGAACACTGAAGCTTTCTTT. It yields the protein CASSTGQAQNTEAFF.

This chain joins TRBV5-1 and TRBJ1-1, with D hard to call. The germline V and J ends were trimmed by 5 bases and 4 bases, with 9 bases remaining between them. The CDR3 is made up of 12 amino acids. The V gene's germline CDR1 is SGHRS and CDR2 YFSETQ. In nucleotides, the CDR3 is TGCGCCAGCAGGGCTTTGGGCACTGAAGCTTTCTTT. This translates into CASRALGTEAFF.

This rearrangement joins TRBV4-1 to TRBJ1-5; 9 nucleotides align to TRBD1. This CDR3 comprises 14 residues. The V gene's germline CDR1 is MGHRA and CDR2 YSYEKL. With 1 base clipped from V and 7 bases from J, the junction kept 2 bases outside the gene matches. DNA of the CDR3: TGCGCCAGCAGCCAAGCGGACAGGGGCCAGCCCCAGCATTTT. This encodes CASSQADRGQPQHF.

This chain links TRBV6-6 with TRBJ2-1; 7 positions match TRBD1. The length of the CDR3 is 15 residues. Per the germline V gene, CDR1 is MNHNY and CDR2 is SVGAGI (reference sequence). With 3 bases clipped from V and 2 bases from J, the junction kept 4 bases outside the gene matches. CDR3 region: CASSYQTGTYNEQFF. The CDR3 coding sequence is TGTGCCAGCAGTTATCAGACAGGGACCTACAATGAGCAGTTCTTC.

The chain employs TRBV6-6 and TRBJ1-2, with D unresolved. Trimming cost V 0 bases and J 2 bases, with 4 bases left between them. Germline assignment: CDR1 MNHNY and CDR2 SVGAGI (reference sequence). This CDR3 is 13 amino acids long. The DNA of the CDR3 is TGTGCCAGCAGTTACTCGGACAACTATGGCTACACCTTC. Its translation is CASSYSDNYGYTF.

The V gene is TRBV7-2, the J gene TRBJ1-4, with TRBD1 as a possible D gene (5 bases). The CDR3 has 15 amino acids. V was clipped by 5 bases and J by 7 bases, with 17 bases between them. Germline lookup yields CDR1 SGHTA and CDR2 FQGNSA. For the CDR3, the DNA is TGTGCCAGCAGCCAAATAAGCCAGGGCCGTGAAAAACTGTTTTTT. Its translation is CASSQISQGREKLFF.

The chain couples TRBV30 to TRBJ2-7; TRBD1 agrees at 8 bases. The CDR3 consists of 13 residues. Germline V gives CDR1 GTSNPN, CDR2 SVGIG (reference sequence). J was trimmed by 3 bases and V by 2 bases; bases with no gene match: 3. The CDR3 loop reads CAWSTDRGYEQYF. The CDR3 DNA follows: TGTGCCTGGAGTACCGACAGGGGCTACGAGCAGTACTTC.

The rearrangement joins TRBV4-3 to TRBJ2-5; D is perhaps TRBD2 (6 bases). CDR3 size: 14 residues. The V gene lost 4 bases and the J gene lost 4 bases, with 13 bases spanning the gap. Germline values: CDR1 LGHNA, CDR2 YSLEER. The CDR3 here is CASSLNGGAETQYF. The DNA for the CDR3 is TGCGCCAGCAGCCTCAACGGAGGGGCAGAGACCCAGTACTTC.

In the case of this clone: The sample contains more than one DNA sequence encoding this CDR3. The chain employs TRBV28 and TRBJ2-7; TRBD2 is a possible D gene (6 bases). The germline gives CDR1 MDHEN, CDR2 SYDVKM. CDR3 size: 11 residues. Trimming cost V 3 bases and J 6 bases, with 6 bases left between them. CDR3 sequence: CASSLGGEQYF. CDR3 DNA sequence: TGTGCCAGCAGTTTGGGGGGCGAGCAGTACTTC.

Here the CDR3 reads CASSEVGGGNSPLHF. Here the CDR3 DNA reads TGTGCCAGCAGTGAAGTGGGGGGAGGTAATTCACCCCTCCACTTT. The chain couples TRBV6-1 to TRBJ1-6; D possibly corresponds to TRBD1 (5 bases). The germline V and J ends were trimmed by 1 base and 6 bases, with 10 bases remaining between them. The CDR3 is 15 amino acids. Germline V gene lookup returns CDR1 MNHNS and CDR2 SASEGT.

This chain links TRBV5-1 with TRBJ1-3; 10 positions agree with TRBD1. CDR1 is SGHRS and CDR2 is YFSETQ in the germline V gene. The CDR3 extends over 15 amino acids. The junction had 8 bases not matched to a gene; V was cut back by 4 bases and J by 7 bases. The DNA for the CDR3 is TGCGCCAGCAGCCCTCGGACAGGGGGAGGGAACACCATATATTTT. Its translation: CASSPRTGGGNTIYF.

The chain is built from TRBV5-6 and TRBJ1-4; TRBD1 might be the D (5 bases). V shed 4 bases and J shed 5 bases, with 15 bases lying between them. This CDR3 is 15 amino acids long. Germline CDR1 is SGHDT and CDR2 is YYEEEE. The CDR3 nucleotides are TGTGCCAGCAGCCCTCGGGGGAGGGAGAATGAAAAACTGTTTTTT. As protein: CASSPRGRENEKLFF.